There are a few counts of the clone carrying this T cell receptor beta chain. What it recognizes is unknown. A sample-barcoded 5' primer and a J-beta primer mix were used in a second PCR of roughly 7 to 11 cycles. Using its own MiXCR run on the 5' RACE reads, TCRdb lists one record per CDR3 protein. Of 870,000 or so distinct CDR3 sequences in the sample, under 30% were seen once. The V and J ends lost 5 bases and 1 base, in that order; junction bases with no gene match: 9. This CDR3 spans 16 amino acids. Healthy individuals of Caucasian origin from Russia, aged roughly 6 to 90, served as donors. Every sample yielded at least 6 million isolated PBMCs. This record belongs to a study of blood T cells in healthy people across ages. General study findings and limits: Observed TCR beta diversity per million T cells went down as age went up. This fall followed a roughly linear course with age.

The chain links TRBV12-3 or TRBV12-4 to TRBJ2-3; 7 bases match TRBD1. The clonotype comes from a woman of 80 years or more in good health. Sequencing was performed on blood. Written as DNA, the CDR3 is TGTGCCAGCAGTCCCCGACAGGGTTCGGGCACAGATACGCAGTATTTT. As protein: CASSPRQGSGTDTQYF.